The clone carrying this T cell receptor beta chain was found many times. The data were taken from a study of T cells in Graves' hyperthyroidism and ophthalmopathy. The CDR3 length is 14 residues. Trimming left V 4 bases short and J 4 bases short, with 10 bases between. CDR1 and CDR2 (germline): MDHEN, SYDVKM. Amplification of TCR beta CDR3 regions used RNA as the template. The TCR CDR3 was amplified in a first-round RT-PCR using the HTBI primer set. A single record per CDR3 protein comes from TCRdb applying MiXCR to the multiplex PCR reads. The table shows around 400,000 distinct CDR3 sequences, with approximately 13% occurring only once. A lack of ophthalmopathy progression within 18 months defined stable Graves' hyperthyroidism. The patients, who ranged from 18 to 65 in age, presented with newly diagnosed hyperthyroidism lasting under 2 months. Fresh peripheral blood, less than 11 ml of it, supplied the PBMCs.

Sequencing used blood. The chain uses TRBV28 and TRBJ2-2, with D possibly being TRBD1 (5 bases). The receptor comes from a woman under 30 with Graves' hyperthyroidism. CDR3 region: CASSWQGATGELFF. DNA for the CDR3: TGTGCCAGCAGTTGGCAAGGGGCCACCGGGGAGCTGTTTTTT.